This entry is about one T cell receptor beta chain. Ages ranged from roughly 18 to 100 years, with residence in some 25 US areas. Cohorts were determined from participant-reported clinical history. Study processing details: It was from reference gene primer amplification that nucleated cell counts were estimated. TCRdb's copy holds only in-frame clones and misses some; the assay was immunoSEQ multiplex PCR. V and J calls and clone size follow that table, whereas D and trimming were derived from the DNA. The table lists roughly 330,000 clones, 80% to 90% of them singletons. The record originates from a study of blood T cell repertoires in COVID-19. Study context: Nucleic acid was either cDNA or gDNA, and it came from T cells, B-cell-depleted T cells, or PBMCs.

Germline V gives CDR1 MDHEN, CDR2 SYDVKM. The CDR3 loop spans 15 amino acids. Trimming removed 3 bases from V and 9 bases from J, with 18 bases in between. This TCR came from a woman aged 30 to 39 who had recovered from COVID-19. What was sequenced was PBMCs or T cells enriched from blood (not recorded which). The rearrangement uses TRBV28 and TRBJ1-5; maybe TRBD1 (5 bases). The CDR3 DNA follows: TGTGCCAGCAGTTTCCCCCCGGGACTCGTTCGGCCCCAGCATTTT. The encoded protein is CASSFPPGLVRPQHF.